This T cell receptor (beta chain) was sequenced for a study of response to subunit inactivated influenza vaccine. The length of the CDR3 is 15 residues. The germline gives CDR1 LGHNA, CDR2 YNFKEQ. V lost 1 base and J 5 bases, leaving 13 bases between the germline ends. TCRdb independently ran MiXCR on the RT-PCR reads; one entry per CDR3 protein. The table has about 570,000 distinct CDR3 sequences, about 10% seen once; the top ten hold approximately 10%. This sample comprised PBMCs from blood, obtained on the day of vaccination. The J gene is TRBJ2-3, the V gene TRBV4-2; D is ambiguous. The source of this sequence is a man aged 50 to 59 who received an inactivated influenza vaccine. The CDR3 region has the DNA TGTGCCAGCAGCCAAGGCGTGGATAGCTTAGATACGCAGTATTTT. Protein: CASSQGVDSLDTQYF.